One and the same sample provided the 27 T cell receptor beta chains below, sequenced in a study of blood T cell repertoires in COVID-19. Using immunoSEQ multiplex PCR, the repertoire was profiled, and TCRdb retains in-frame clones only, with some absent. The sample consists of around 46,000 clones, around nine tenths of them appearing once. Sequences were obtained from peripheral blood. All receptors derive from a man aged 60-69 years with active or convalescent COVID-19.

The genes are TRBV19 and TRBJ1-5, with 9 positions matching TRBD1. Germline trimming cut 4 bases from V and 3 bases from J; bases unmatched to any gene: 7. The germline gives CDR1 LNHDA, CDR2 SQIVND (reference sequence). The CDR3 covers 16 residues. CDR3 protein: CASSTGTGRFNQPQHF. For the CDR3, the DNA is TGTGCCAGTAGTACCGGGACAGGGAGGTTCAATCAGCCCCAGCATTTT.

The chain combines TRBV18 with TRBJ2-3; D is ambiguous. V gave up 6 bases and J gave up 0 bases, with 10 bases separating them. Germline V gives CDR1 KGHSH, CDR2 LQKENI. The CDR3 is 14 amino acids. The CDR3 reads CASSVPPSTDTQYF. CDR3 nucleotide sequence: TGTGCCAGCTCCGTTCCCCCTAGCACAGATACGCAGTATTTT.

The J gene is TRBJ1-3, the V gene TRBV25-1; weak D call: TRBD1 (6 bases). CDR3 length: 15 residues. Per germline, CDR1 MGHDK and CDR2 SYGVNS. V lost 1 base and J 0 bases, leaving 7 bases between the germline ends. The CDR3 here is CASSELDSSGNTIYF. CDR3 DNA: TGTGCCAGCAGTGAATTGGACAGCTCTGGAAACACCATATATTTT. Combining the CDR3 with reference TRBV25-1 and TRBJ1-3 gives the whole variable domain EADIYQTPRYLVIGTGKKITLECSQTMGHDKMYWYQQDPGMELHLIHYSYGVNSTEKGDLSSESTVSRIRTEHFPLTLESARPSHTSQYLCASSELDSSGNTIYFGEGSWLTVV.

The chain links TRBV6-1 to TRBJ1-4; 7 bases line up with TRBD1. The CDR3 has 13 amino acids. The ends lost 2 bases at V and 11 bases at J; junction bases unmatched: 5. Germline assignment: CDR1 MNHNS and CDR2 SASEGT. In DNA, the CDR3 is TGTGCCAGCAGTGAAAGGGGGCGCGAGAAACTGTTTTTT. This encodes CASSERGREKLFF.

V and J are TRBV18 and TRBJ1-6; 7 positions agree with TRBD1. Trimming cost V 2 bases and J 5 bases; bases outside gene matches: 6. This CDR3 is built from 16 residues. Germline V CDR1 and CDR2: KGHSH, LQKENI. Written as DNA, the CDR3 is TGTGCCAGCTCACCAATCCGACAGGGCAATAATTCACCCCTCCACTTT. Encoded protein: CASSPIRQGNNSPLHF.

The rearrangement joins TRBV2 to TRBJ2-2, with 14 bases aligning to TRBD2. CDR3 size: 15 residues. The ends lost 6 bases at V and 6 bases at J; junction bases unmatched: 3. Germline V lookup: CDR1 SNHLY, CDR2 FYNNEI. CDR3 sequence reads: CASSQTSGGAGELFF. Here the CDR3 DNA reads TGTGCCAGCAGCCAGACTAGCGGGGGGGCCGGGGAGCTGTTTTTT.

The chain joins TRBV5-5 to TRBJ2-2; 8 nucleotides agree with TRBD1. Germline V gives CDR1 SGHKS, CDR2 YYEKEE (reference sequence). The CDR3 contains 15 residues. Trimming removed 1 base from V and 7 bases from J; junction bases left unmatched: 6. The CDR3 here is CASSLIGGQGGELFF. Written as DNA, the CDR3 is TGTGCCAGCAGCTTGATCGGAGGACAGGGCGGGGAGCTGTTTTTT.

This clone has a single count. The J gene is TRBJ2-3, the V gene TRBV7-9, with 9 bases that match TRBD1. CDR1 is SEHNR and CDR2 is FQNEAQ in the germline V gene (reference sequence). The CDR3 runs 14 residues. The junction had 4 bases not matched to a gene; V was cut back by 5 bases and J by 4 bases. CDR3 amino acids: CASSPGQGADTQYF. DNA of the CDR3: TGTGCCAGCAGCCCGGGACAGGGAGCAGATACGCAGTATTTT.

The chain employs TRBV19 and TRBJ2-1; maybe TRBD2 (6 bases). CDR1 LNHDA and CDR2 SQIVND come from the germline V gene (reference sequence). The length of the CDR3 is 16 residues. V lost 7 bases and J 5 bases, leaving 21 bases between the germline ends. In nucleotides, the CDR3 is TGTGCCAGTACCCCTTTTGGGGGGTCCAAGAACAATGAGCAGTTCTTC. This encodes CASTPFGGSKNNEQFF. The full variable domain, its missing parts supplied by reference TRBV19 and TRBJ2-1, is DGGITQSPKYLFRKEGQNVTLSCEQNLNHDAMYWYRQDPGQGLRLIYYSQIVNDFQKGDIAEGYSVSREKKESFPLTVTSAQKNPTAFYLCASTPFGGSKNNEQFFGPGTRLTVL.

The gene calls are TRBV29-1 and TRBJ2-1; a weak D match, TRBD1 (5 bases). The CDR3 spans 12 residues. V was clipped by 7 bases and J by 2 bases, with 9 bases between them. Germline values: CDR1 SQVTM, CDR2 ANQGSEA. The CDR3 loop is CSAQVTYNEQFF. CDR3 in DNA: TGCAGCGCACAGGTTACCTACAATGAGCAGTTCTTC.

V gene TRBV7-9 combines with J gene TRBJ2-3; maybe TRBD2 (5 bases). This CDR3 has 14 amino acids. CDR1 is SEHNR and CDR2 is FQNEAQ in the germline V gene (reference sequence). The germline V and J ends were trimmed by 6 bases and 4 bases, with 14 bases remaining between them. The CDR3: CASRGSARPDTQYF. The CDR3 DNA sequence: TGTGCCAGCAGGGGTAGCGCCCGGCCAGATACGCAGTATTTT.

This clone occurred a few times. This rearrangement joins TRBV7-8 to TRBJ2-6, with 13 positions matching TRBD2. The CDR3 is 21 residues long. Per the germline V gene, CDR1 is SGHVS and CDR2 is FQNEAQ. J lost 0 bases, V lost 8 bases, and 16 bases had no gene match. CDR3 sequence reads: CASVKGRTSGGSSSGANVLTF. The CDR3 nucleotides read TGTGCCAGCGTGAAAGGGAGGACTAGCGGGGGCTCCAGCTCTGGGGCCAACGTCCTGACTTTC.

The chain carries TRBV19 and TRBJ2-5; D is perhaps TRBD1 (7 bases). This CDR3 region has 14 residues. The germline gives CDR1 LNHDA, CDR2 SQIVND (reference sequence). The V end was cut by 5 bases, the J end by 2 bases, with 12 bases between. CDR3 region: CASSAGQPQETQYF. Here the CDR3 DNA reads TGTGCCAGTAGTGCGGGACAGCCTCAAGAGACCCAGTACTTC.

The J gene is TRBJ2-3, the V gene TRBV9, with TRBD2 matching over 13 bases. This CDR3 has 16 amino acids. Trimming cost V 3 bases and J 5 bases; bases outside gene matches: 6. The V gene's germline CDR1 is SGDLS and CDR2 YYNGEE. Here the CDR3 DNA reads TGTGCCAGCAGCGGCGGACTAGCGGGGGAAGGAGATACGCAGTATTTT. Amino acid sequence: CASSGGLAGEGDTQYF.

The chain couples TRBV28 to TRBJ1-4, with TRBD1 identical over 12 bases. The CDR3 sequence is 15 residues long. Germline-derived CDR1 and CDR2 are MDHEN and SYDVKM. The trim removed 3 bases at V and 7 bases at J, leaving 3 bases unmatched. The CDR3, as DNA: TGTGCCAGCAGTTTGAGGGACAGGGGGCTTGAAAAACTGTTTTTT. This translates into CASSLRDRGLEKLFF.

V and J are TRBV10-1 and TRBJ1-1, with 8 bases lining up with TRBD1. V lost 9 bases, J lost 0 bases, and 0 bases stayed unmatched. This CDR3 spans 12 amino acids. Germline CDR1 WNHNN, CDR2 SYGVQD (reference sequence). This CDR3 is CARGQVNTEAFF. CDR3 nucleotides: TGCGCCAGGGGACAGGTGAACACTGAAGCTTTCTTT.

V is TRBV14 and J is TRBJ2-7; a possible D gene is TRBD2 (6 bases). The CDR3 has 16 residues. The V gene's germline CDR1 is SGHDN and CDR2 FVKESK. Trimming removed 3 bases at V and 3 bases at J, with 18 bases between. The CDR3 reads CASSHKDYPEGYEQYF. The DNA for the CDR3 is TGTGCCAGCAGCCACAAGGACTACCCCGAGGGCTACGAGCAGTACTTC.

V is TRBV5-6 and J is TRBJ2-7; 9 bases line up with TRBD1. Trimming took 1 base from V and 6 from J; bases not matched to a gene: 8. The CDR3 has 15 amino acids. Germline V gene lookup returns CDR1 SGHDT and CDR2 YYEEEE. The CDR3 region has the DNA TGTGCCAGCAGCTTGACAGGGACAGGGAATGCCGAGCAGTACTTC. Translated, it gives CASSLTGTGNAEQYF.

J is TRBJ1-2 and V is TRBV12-3 or TRBV12-4; D may be TRBD1 (5 bases). The germline V and J ends were trimmed by 3 bases and 4 bases, with 9 bases remaining between them. This CDR3 comprises 13 residues. This CDR3 reads CASSFLGGYGYTF. CDR3 DNA: TGTGCCAGCAGTTTTCTGGGGGGCTATGGCTACACCTTC.

This chain connects TRBV10-3 to TRBJ1-2; TRBD1 matches at 7 bases. There are 15 residues in the CDR3. Germline V lookup: CDR1 ENHRY, CDR2 SYGVKD. The V gene end was trimmed by 3 bases and the J gene end by 4 bases; junction bases not matched to a gene: 8. This CDR3 is CAISENTGTVYGYTF. The CDR3 DNA sequence: TGTGCCATCAGTGAAAATACCGGGACAGTCTATGGCTACACCTTC.

CDR3 in DNA: TGTGCCAGCAGCTTAGACCCACCATCCCAGGGCCCCTACGAGCAGTACTTC. The encoded protein is CASSLDPPSQGPYEQYF. The chain is built from TRBV11-2 and TRBJ2-7, with a tentative D call TRBD1 (5 bases). CDR3 length equals 17 residues. V gave up 0 bases and J gave up 2 bases, with 17 bases separating them. Germline CDR1 and CDR2: SGHAT and FQNNGV.

J is TRBJ1-6 and V is TRBV4-2; D may be TRBD1 (5 bases). Germline CDR1 is LGHNA and CDR2 is YNFKEQ. The V end was cut by 4 bases, the J end by 8 bases, with 12 bases between. CDR3 length: 14 residues. CDR3 protein: CASSPQGGDSPLHF. The DNA of the CDR3 is TGTGCCAGCAGCCCCCAAGGAGGGGATTCACCCCTCCACTTT.

The J gene is TRBJ2-1, the V gene TRBV3-1 (or the pseudogene TRBV3-2); D ambiguous. This CDR3 is 14 amino acids long. Germline assignment: CDR1 LGHDT and CDR2 YNNKEL (reference sequence). V was pared by 0 bases and J by 5 bases, with 8 bases between. CDR3 sequence: CASSQEYYNNEQFF. Here the CDR3 DNA reads TGTGCCAGCAGCCAAGAGTATTATAACAATGAGCAGTTCTTC.

This clone showed up just once. Here the CDR3 reads CASSVALEGNTIYF. In DNA, the CDR3 is TGTGCCAGCAGCGTAGCATTAGAAGGAAACACCATATATTTT. The chain uses TRBV9 and TRBJ1-3, with unresolved D. The V gene lost 0 bases and the J gene lost 4 bases, with 8 bases spanning the gap. The length of the CDR3 is 14 residues. The germline V gene has CDR1 SGDLS and CDR2 YYNGEE.

The chain links TRBV6-5 to TRBJ2-1; 11 positions match TRBD1. V gave up 10 bases and J gave up 6 bases; unmatched junction bases: 8. Germline CDR1 MNHEY, CDR2 SVGAGI. The CDR3 runs to 14 residues. The CDR3 here is CATTGTGGINEQFF. The DNA for the CDR3 is TGTGCCACAACCGGGACAGGGGGGATCAATGAGCAGTTCTTC.

The J gene is TRBJ2-2, the V gene TRBV19, with D possibly TRBD1 on 6 matching bases. V was cut by 7 bases and J by 4 bases, with 28 bases left in between. CDR3 length: 19 residues. Germline CDR1 reads LNHDA; CDR2 reads SQIVND (reference sequence). CDR3 residues: CASNGLRRDTADSTGELFF. The DNA for the CDR3 is TGTGCCAGTAACGGCCTTCGACGGGACACCGCGGATAGCACCGGGGAGCTGTTTTTT.

V is TRBV28 and J is TRBJ1-2, with 7 bases lining up with TRBD1. This CDR3 has 16 amino acids. The V and J ends lost 6 bases and 4 bases, in that order; junction bases with no gene match: 14. The germline V gene has CDR1 MDHEN and CDR2 SYDVKM. The DNA for the CDR3 is TGTGCCAGCAGGCCTTCCACAGGGGCCCCCCCCTATGGCTACACCTTC. This sequence encodes CASRPSTGAPPYGYTF.